The rows below give T cell receptor beta chains drawn from one sample of a study of OX40 agonist ivuxolimab in advanced cancers. Assay: immunoSEQ multiplex PCR; the TCRdb copy retains only in-frame clones and omits some. Among 50,000 to 65,000 clones listed, approximately 83% were seen once. Material: CD4+ or CD8+ T cells sorted from blood, obtained in a trial of the OX40 agonist ivuxolimab. The receptors come from an adult with an advanced solid tumor such as melanoma, head and neck, liver or kidney cancer. CDR3s include the opening cysteine and the closing phenylalanine or tryptophan. A D gene is named only where the DNA matches it firmly. Size is stated for part of the rows, as once, few or many counts, or as a class when the clone is expanded.

v_call	d_call	j_call	clone_size	cdr3_aa	cdr3_nt
TRBV2	.	TRBJ2-2	.	CASKPLMNTGELFF	TGTGCCAGCAAACCACTGATGAACACCGGGGAGCTGTTTTTT
TRBV4-2	.	TRBJ2-3	.	CASSQDVLNTQYF	TGTGCCAGCAGCCAAGATGTTCTTAATACGCAGTATTTT
TRBV29-1	TRBD2	TRBJ2-3	.	CSVSSGTSTDTQYF	TGCAGCGTCTCTAGCGGGACTAGCACAGATACGCAGTATTTT
TRBV6-1	.	TRBJ1-1	few	CASSEELFTEAFF	TGTGCCAGCAGTGAAGAGCTTTTCACTGAAGCTTTCTTT
TRBV28	.	TRBJ1-6	.	CASSPNAKGYNSPLHF	TGTGCCAGCAGTCCTAATGCCAAGGGCTATAATTCACCCCTCCACTTT
TRBV7-9	TRBD2	TRBJ2-1	.	CASSSSGGSNEQFF	TGTGCCAGCAGCTCGAGCGGGGGGAGTAATGAGCAGTTCTTC
TRBV4-1	TRBD1	TRBJ1-5	.	CASSLSAGTGGNQPQHF	TGCGCCAGCAGCCTCTCGGCCGGGACAGGGGGCAATCAGCCCCAGCATTTT
TRBV18	.	TRBJ2-1	.	CASSPTAYNEQFF	TGTGCCAGCTCACCTACAGCGTACAATGAGCAGTTCTTC
TRBV9	.	TRBJ1-2	.	CASSVNPGYTF	TGTGCCAGCAGCGTTAATCCAGGCTACACCTTC
TRBV4-3	.	TRBJ2-7	.	CASSQAGSYGDEQYF	TGCGCCAGCAGCCAAGCCGGGTCCTACGGGGACGAGCAGTACTTC
TRBV7-6	TRBD1	TRBJ1-4	.	CASSASGQGAREKLFF	TGTGCCAGCAGCGCCTCGGGACAGGGGGCGCGGGAAAAACTGTTTTTT
TRBV7-3	TRBD2	TRBJ2-2	.	CASRSGGTGTGELFF	TGTGCCAGCAGGAGCGGGGGGACGGGGACCGGGGAGCTGTTTTTT
TRBV2	.	TRBJ2-3	.	CASKEGRSTDTQYF	TGTGCCAGCAAAGAGGGCAGGAGCACAGATACGCAGTATTTT
TRBV9	.	TRBJ1-1	.	CASSVAPSMNTEAFF	TGTGCCAGCAGCGTAGCCCCAAGTATGAACACTGAAGCTTTCTTT
TRBV7-8	.	TRBJ2-2	.	CASSPRRAANTGELFF	TGTGCCAGCAGCCCAAGGAGAGCGGCAAACACCGGGGAGCTGTTTTTT
TRBV5-1	TRBD1	TRBJ2-2	few	CASSLGPDRGAGELFF	TGCGCCAGCAGCTTGGGCCCGGACAGGGGCGCCGGGGAGCTGTTTTTT
TRBV27	.	TRBJ2-6	.	CASSLSRVSGANVLTF	TGTGCCAGCAGTTTATCACGGGTCTCTGGGGCCAACGTCCTGACTTTC
TRBV4-2	.	TRBJ1-4	.	CASSLQGEKLFF	TGTGCCAGCAGCCTACAGGGCGAAAAACTGTTTTTT
TRBV9	TRBD1	TRBJ1-3	.	CASSIGTGGSGNTIYF	TGTGCCAGCAGCATTGGGACAGGAGGCTCTGGAAACACCATATATTTT
TRBV7-2	.	TRBJ2-3	.	CASSLAFTDTQYF	TGTGCCAGCAGCTTAGCTTTCACAGATACGCAGTATTTT
TRBV5-1	.	TRBJ2-1	.	CASSLDTYNEQFF	TGCGCCAGCAGCTTGGACACCTACAATGAGCAGTTCTTC
TRBV28	TRBD1	TRBJ1-5	.	CASTPGTGFQPQHF	TGTGCCAGCACCCCCGGGACAGGCTTTCAGCCCCAGCATTTT
TRBV18	.	TRBJ1-1	.	CASSPPGLDRTKPEAFF	TGTGCCAGCTCACCACCCGGGTTAGACAGGACTAAACCAGAAGCTTTCTTT
TRBV5-4	TRBD1	TRBJ2-2	.	CASSLGTGLSGELFF	TGTGCCAGCAGCTTAGGGACAGGGTTGTCCGGGGAGCTGTTTTTT
TRBV28	.	TRBJ1-1	.	CASSLYRDTEAFF	TGTGCCAGCAGTTTGTACAGGGACACTGAAGCTTTCTTT
TRBV19	TRBD2	TRBJ2-7	.	CASSIGGGRTYEQYF	TGTGCCAGTAGTATAGGAGGCGGGAGAACCTACGAGCAGTACTTC
TRBV27	TRBD2	TRBJ2-1	.	CASSFELAIDEQFF	TGTGCCAGCAGTTTTGAACTAGCGATCGATGAGCAGTTCTTC
TRBV4-2	.	TRBJ2-7	.	CASSLPGPGPYEQYF	TGTGCCAGCAGCCTCCCGGGCCCGGGGCCCTACGAGCAGTACTTC
TRBV2	TRBD2	TRBJ2-1	few	CASSPGLAGEYNEQFF	TGTGCCAGCAGTCCGGGACTAGCGGGAGAGTACAATGAGCAGTTCTTC
TRBV2	.	TRBJ2-3	.	CASSVSDTQYF	TGTGCCAGCAGCGTGTCAGATACGCAGTATTTT
TRBV25-1	TRBD1	TRBJ1-4	.	CASNQQGVGEKLFF	TGTGCCAGCAACCAACAGGGGGTCGGGGAAAAACTGTTTTTT
TRBV7-2	.	TRBJ2-5	few	CASSLALLGQVRLGETQYF	TGTGCCAGCAGCTTAGCCTTATTAGGGCAGGTGCGTTTGGGAGAGACCCAGTACTTC
TRBV11-2	TRBD2	TRBJ2-3	.	CASSLLGLAGLVTTDTQYF	TGTGCCAGCAGCTTATTGGGACTAGCGGGATTGGTAACCACAGATACGCAGTATTTT
TRBV6-6	.	TRBJ1-1	.	CATGGGGNTEAFF	TGTGCCACGGGAGGGGGGGGGAACACTGAAGCTTTCTTT
TRBV27	TRBD1	TRBJ2-2	.	CASSTNYGTARTGELFF	TGTGCCAGCAGTACTAACTACGGGACAGCCCGAACCGGGGAGCTGTTTTTT
TRBV7-3	.	TRBJ2-2	.	CASSLEFAATGELFF	TGTGCCAGCAGCTTAGAATTTGCTGCGACCGGGGAGCTGTTTTTT
TRBV18	TRBD1	TRBJ2-7	.	CASSNRDRGDEQYF	TGTGCCAGCTCAAACCGGGACAGGGGCGACGAGCAGTACTTC
TRBV4-2	.	TRBJ2-3	.	CASSQDIADTQYF	TGTGCCAGCAGCCAAGATATCGCAGATACGCAGTATTTT
TRBV7-2	.	TRBJ2-3	.	CASSLGLAGATDTQYF	TGTGCCAGCAGCTTGGGCCTGGCGGGGGCCACAGATACGCAGTATTTT
TRBV7-2	TRBD1	TRBJ1-2	.	CASSLVGTDPRYGYTF	TGTGCCAGCAGCCTCGTCGGGACAGATCCCCGCTATGGCTACACCTTC
TRBV7-9	.	TRBJ2-3	once	CASSETVSDTQYF	TGTGCCAGCAGCGAGACAGTATCCGATACGCAGTATTTT
TRBV14	.	TRBJ2-1	.	CASSLRERQFF	TGTGCCAGCAGCCTACGGGAGAGGCAGTTCTTC